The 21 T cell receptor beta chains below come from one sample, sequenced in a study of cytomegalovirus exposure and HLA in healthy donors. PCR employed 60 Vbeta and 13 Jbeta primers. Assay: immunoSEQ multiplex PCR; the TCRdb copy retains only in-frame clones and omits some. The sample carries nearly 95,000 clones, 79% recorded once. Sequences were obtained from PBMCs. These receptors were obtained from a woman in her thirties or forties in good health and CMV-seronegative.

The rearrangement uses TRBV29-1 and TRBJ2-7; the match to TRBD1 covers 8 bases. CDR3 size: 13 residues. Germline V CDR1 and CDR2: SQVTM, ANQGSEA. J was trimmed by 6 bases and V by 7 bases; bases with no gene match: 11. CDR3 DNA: TGCAGCGCTAGACAGGGGATTACTGGCGAGCAGTACTTC. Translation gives CSARQGITGEQYF.

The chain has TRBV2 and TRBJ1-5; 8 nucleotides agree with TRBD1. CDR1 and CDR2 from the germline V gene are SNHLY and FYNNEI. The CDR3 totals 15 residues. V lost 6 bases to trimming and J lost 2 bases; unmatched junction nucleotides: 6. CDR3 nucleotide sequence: TGTGCCAGCAGAGATGGACAGGGACGCAATCAGCCCCAGCATTTT. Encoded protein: CASRDGQGRNQPQHF.

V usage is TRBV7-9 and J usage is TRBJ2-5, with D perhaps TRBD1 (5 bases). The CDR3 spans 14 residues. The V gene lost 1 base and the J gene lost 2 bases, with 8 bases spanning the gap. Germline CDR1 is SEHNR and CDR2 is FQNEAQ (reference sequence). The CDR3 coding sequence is TGTGCCAGCAGCTTAGAGGGGCAGCAAGAGACCCAGTACTTC. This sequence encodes CASSLEGQQETQYF. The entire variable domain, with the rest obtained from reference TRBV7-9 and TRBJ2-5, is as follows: DTGVSQNPRHKITKRGQNVTFRCDPISEHNRLYWYRQTLGQGPEFLTYFQNEAQLEKSRLLSDRFSAERPKGSFSTLEIQRTEQGDSAMYLCASSLEGQQETQYFGPGTRLLVL.

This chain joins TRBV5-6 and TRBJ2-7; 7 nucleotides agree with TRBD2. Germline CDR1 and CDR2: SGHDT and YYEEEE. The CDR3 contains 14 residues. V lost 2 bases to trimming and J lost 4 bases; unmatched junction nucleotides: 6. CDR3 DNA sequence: TGTGCCAGCAGCTTCCAGGGAGGGCGGTACGAGCAGTACTTC. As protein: CASSFQGGRYEQYF.

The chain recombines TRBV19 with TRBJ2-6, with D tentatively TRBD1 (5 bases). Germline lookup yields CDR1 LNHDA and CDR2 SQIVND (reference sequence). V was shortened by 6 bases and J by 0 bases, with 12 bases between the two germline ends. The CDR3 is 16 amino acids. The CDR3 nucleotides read TGTGCCAGTAGACTACAGGTGATCTCTGGGGCCAACGTCCTGACTTTC. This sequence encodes CASRLQVISGANVLTF. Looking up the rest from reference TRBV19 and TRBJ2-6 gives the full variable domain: DGGITQSPKYLFRKEGQNVTLSCEQNLNHDAMYWYRQDPGQGLRLIYYSQIVNDFQKGDIAEGYSVSREKKESFPLTVTSAQKNPTAFYLCASRLQVISGANVLTFGAGSRLTVL.

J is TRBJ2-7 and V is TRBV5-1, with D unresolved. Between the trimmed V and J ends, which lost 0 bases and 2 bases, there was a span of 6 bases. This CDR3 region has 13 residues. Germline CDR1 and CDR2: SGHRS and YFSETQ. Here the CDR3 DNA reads TGCGCCAGCAGCTTGGACCTAACCTACGAGCAGTACTTC. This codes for CASSLDLTYEQYF. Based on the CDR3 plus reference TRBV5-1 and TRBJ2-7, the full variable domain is KAGVTQTPRYLIKTRGQQVTLSCSPISGHRSVSWYQQTPGQGLQFLFEYFSETQRNKGNFPGRFSGRQFSNSRSEMNVSTLELGDSALYLCASSLDLTYEQYFGPGTRLTVT.

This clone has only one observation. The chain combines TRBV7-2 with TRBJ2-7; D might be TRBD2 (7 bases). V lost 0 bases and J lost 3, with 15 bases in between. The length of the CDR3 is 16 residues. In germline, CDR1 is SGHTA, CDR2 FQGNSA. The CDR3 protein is CASSLAPGGGGYEQYF. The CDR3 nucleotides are TGTGCCAGCAGCTTAGCGCCGGGAGGAGGGGGCTACGAGCAGTACTTC.

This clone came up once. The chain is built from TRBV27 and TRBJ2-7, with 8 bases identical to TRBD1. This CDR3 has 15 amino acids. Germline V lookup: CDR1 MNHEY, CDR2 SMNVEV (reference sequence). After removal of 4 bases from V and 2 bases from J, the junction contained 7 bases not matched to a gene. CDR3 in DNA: TGTGCCAGCAGTTCCCAGGGGGCGGGGACCTACGAGCAGTACTTC. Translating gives CASSSQGAGTYEQYF.

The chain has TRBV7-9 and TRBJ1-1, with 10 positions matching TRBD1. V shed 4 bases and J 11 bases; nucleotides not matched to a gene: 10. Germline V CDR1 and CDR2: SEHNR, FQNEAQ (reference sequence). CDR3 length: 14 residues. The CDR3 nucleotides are TGTGCCAGCAGCTCGACCCGGGACAGGGGTGTGGCTTTCTTT. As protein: CASSSTRDRGVAFF.

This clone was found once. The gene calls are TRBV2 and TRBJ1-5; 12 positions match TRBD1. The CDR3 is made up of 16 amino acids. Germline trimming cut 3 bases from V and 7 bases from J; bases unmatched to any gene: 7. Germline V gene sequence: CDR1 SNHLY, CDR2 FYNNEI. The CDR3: CASSEGTGGARQPQHF. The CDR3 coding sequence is TGTGCCAGCAGTGAGGGGACAGGGGGCGCGCGGCAGCCCCAGCATTTT.

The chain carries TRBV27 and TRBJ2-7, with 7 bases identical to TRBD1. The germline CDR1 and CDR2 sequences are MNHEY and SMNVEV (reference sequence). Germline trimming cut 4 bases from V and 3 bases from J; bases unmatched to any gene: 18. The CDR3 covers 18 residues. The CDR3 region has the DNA TGTGCCAGCAGTTCCCTCGGCAACAGGGGACCGTCCCTCTACGAGCAGTACTTC. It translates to CASSSLGNRGPSLYEQYF.

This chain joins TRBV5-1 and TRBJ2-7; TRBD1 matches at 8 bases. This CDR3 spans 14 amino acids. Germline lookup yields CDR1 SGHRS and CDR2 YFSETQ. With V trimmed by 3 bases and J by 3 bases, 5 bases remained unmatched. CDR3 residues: CASSSPGTGYEQYF. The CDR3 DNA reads TGCGCCAGCAGCTCTCCCGGGACAGGCTACGAGCAGTACTTC.

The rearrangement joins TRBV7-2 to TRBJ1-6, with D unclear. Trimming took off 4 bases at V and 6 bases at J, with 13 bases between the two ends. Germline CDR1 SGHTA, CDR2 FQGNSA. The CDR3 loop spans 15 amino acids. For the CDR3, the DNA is TGTGCCAGCAGCTCGGCGGGCACCGCTAATTCACCCCTCCACTTT. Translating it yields CASSSAGTANSPLHF.

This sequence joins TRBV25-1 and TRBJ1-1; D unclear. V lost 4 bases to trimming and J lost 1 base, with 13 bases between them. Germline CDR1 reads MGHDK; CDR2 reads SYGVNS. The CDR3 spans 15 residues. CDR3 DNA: TGTGCCAGCAGTGTAGTCGGGTACCAGAACACTGAAGCTTTCTTT. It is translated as CASSVVGYQNTEAFF.

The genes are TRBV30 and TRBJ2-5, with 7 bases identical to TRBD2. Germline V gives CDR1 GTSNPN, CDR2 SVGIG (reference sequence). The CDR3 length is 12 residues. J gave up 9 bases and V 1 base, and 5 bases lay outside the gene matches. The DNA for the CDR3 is TGTGCCTGGAGTGAGATAGCGGGTGCCCAGTACTTC. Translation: CAWSEIAGAQYF.

The CDR3 sequence is CASSYDDRGTQPQHF. In nucleotides, the CDR3 is TGTGCCAGCAGTTACGACGACAGGGGAACTCAGCCCCAGCATTTT. This sequence joins TRBV6-5 and TRBJ1-5; 8 bases line up with TRBD1. This CDR3 spans 15 amino acids. Germline CDR1 and CDR2: MNHEY and SVGAGI. V was pared by 2 bases and J by 6 bases, with 6 bases of the junction left unmatched.

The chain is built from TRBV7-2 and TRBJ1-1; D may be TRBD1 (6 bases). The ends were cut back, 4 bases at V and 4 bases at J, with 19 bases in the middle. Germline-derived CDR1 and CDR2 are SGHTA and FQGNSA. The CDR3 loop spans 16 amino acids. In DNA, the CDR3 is TGTGCCAGCAGCTGGAACGGCGGGGGCGGGATCACTGAAGCTTTCTTT. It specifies CASSWNGGGGITEAFF.

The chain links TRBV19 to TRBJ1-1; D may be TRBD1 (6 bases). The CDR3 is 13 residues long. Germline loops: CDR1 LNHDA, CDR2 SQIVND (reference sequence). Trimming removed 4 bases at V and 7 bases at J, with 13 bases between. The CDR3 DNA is TGTGCCAGTAGTACCCCTCTGACAGGTGAAGCTTTCTTT. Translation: CASSTPLTGEAFF.

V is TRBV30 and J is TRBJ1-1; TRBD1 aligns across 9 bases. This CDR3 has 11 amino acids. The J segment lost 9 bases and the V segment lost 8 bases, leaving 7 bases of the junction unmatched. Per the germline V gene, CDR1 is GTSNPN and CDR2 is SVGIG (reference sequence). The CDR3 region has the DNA TGTGCCGGAACCTACAGGGGGCAAGCTTTCTTT. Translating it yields CAGTYRGQAFF.

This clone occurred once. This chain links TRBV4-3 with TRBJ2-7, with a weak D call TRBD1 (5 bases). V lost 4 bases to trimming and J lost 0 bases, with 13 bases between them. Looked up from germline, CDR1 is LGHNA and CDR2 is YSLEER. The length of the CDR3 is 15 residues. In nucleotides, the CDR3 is TGCGCCAGCAGCCCCGGTTGGGGCCTCTCCTACGAGCAGTACTTC. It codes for CASSPGWGLSYEQYF.

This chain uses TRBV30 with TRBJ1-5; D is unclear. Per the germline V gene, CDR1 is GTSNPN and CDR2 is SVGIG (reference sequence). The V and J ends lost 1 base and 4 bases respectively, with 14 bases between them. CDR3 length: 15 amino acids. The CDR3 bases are TGTGCCTGGAGTGACCCAATGGCGGGAAATCAGCCCCAGCATTTT. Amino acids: CAWSDPMAGNQPQHF.